This T cell receptor (beta chain) was captured by sequencing in a study of long-term antiretroviral therapy in people with HIV. Background on the study: By about a decade, the earliest samples predate the 2015 immediate-ART recommendation. Study results and limitations: Diversity rose after ART but stayed below transplant donor controls.

This clone was counted once. The antigen is unknown. This was the immunoSEQ v3.0 assay at survey level. TCRdb's table, derived via immunoSEQ multiplex PCR, lists solely in-frame clones and lacks some. The sample records around 28,000 clones, roughly 85% being singletons. This CDR3 has 13 residues. The germline CDR1 and CDR2 sequences are KGHSH and LQKENI. The germline V and J ends were trimmed by 3 bases and 3 bases, with 6 bases remaining between them. The starting material was unsorted PBMCs, obtained 2.3 years after starting antiretroviral therapy. The V and J genes are TRBV18 and TRBJ1-5; weak D call: TRBD1 (5 bases). The TCR was taken from a man between 40 and 49 years old with HIV. In DNA, the CDR3 is TGTGCCAGCTCACCGGGACCCAATCAGCCCCAGCATTTT. Its protein product is CASSPGPNQPQHF.